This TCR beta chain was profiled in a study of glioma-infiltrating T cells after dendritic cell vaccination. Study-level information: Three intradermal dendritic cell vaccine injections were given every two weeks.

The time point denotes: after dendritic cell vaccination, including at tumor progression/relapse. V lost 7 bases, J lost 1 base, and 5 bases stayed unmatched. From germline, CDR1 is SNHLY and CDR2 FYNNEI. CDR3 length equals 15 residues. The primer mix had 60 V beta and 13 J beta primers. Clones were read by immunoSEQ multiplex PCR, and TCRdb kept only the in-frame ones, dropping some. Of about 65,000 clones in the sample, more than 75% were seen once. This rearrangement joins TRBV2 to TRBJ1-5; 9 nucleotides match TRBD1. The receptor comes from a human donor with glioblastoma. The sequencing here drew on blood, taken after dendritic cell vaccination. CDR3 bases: TGTGCCAGCACCTGGACAGGGGACAGCAATCAGCCCCAGCATTTT. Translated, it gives CASTWTGDSNQPQHF. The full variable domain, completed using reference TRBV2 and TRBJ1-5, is EPEVTQTPSHQVTQMGQEVILRCVPISNHLYFYWYRQILGQKVEFLVSFYNNEISEKSEIFDDQFSVERPDGSNFTLKIRSTKLEDSAMYFCASTWTGDSNQPQHFGDGTRLSIL.